The 3 T cell receptor beta chains presented below share a single source sample, sequenced in a study of shared clonotypes between healthy human individuals. Profiling relied on immunoSEQ multiplex PCR, and the TCRdb table lists in-frame clones only, not all of them. The data show 550,000 to 700,000 clones, more than 70% seen once. Sequencing was done on a sample of memory CD4+ T cells sorted from blood. Noted subset: CD45RA-negative fraction. These receptor sequences come from a woman in her twenties or thirties in good health.

The chain recombines TRBV30 with TRBJ2-7; 8 nucleotides line up with TRBD1. Germline CDR1 reads GTSNPN; CDR2 reads SVGIG (reference sequence). J gave up 6 bases and V 3 bases, and 13 bases lay outside the gene matches. The CDR3 runs 15 residues. The DNA for the CDR3 is TGTGCCTGGAGGAGGGGGACAGGACGCGGTTCCGAGCAGTACTTC. Translated, it gives CAWRRGTGRGSEQYF.

The chain employs TRBV19 and TRBJ2-1; 14 bases agree with TRBD2. The CDR3 sequence is 15 residues long. With 1 base clipped from V and 8 bases from J, the junction kept 1 base outside the gene matches. Germline lookup yields CDR1 LNHDA and CDR2 SQIVND (reference sequence). In DNA, the CDR3 is TGTGCCAGTAGTATAGGGACTAGCGGGAGGTATGAGCAGTTCTTC. Residues: CASSIGTSGRYEQFF.

V is TRBV30 and J is TRBJ1-4; tentative D call: TRBD1 (5 bases). The CDR3 is 15 residues long. Deletions cut 1 base from V and 7 bases from J, with 16 bases between. Germline lookup yields CDR1 GTSNPN and CDR2 SVGIG (reference sequence). CDR3 nucleotides: TGTGCCTGGAGTGCAACCGCAGGGAGCGGTGAAAAACTGTTTTTT. It is translated as CAWSATAGSGEKLFF.